These 13 T cell receptor beta chains were sequenced from one sample in a study of blood T cell repertoires in COVID-19. Profiled with immunoSEQ multiplex PCR; TCRdb holds only in-frame clones, not every one. This table has 150,000 to 200,000 clones, over 70% appearing once. Input material: PBMCs or T cells enriched from blood (not recorded which). The receptors were gathered from a man in his forties or fifties who had recovered from COVID-19.

The V and J genes are TRBV18 and TRBJ2-2; 10 positions match TRBD2. Germline lookup yields CDR1 KGHSH and CDR2 LQKENI. The length of the CDR3 is 17 residues. Trimming took 1 base from V and 1 from J; bases not matched to a gene: 3. The CDR3 is CASSPQRTSGNTGELFF. As DNA, the CDR3 is TGTGCCAGCTCACCACAGAGGACTAGCGGGAACACCGGGGAGCTGTTTTTT.

This chain uses TRBV5-1 with TRBJ1-2; D not resolved. The germline V gene encodes CDR1 SGHRS and CDR2 YFSETQ. The CDR3 covers 14 residues. With 4 bases removed from V and 0 bases from J, the gap between germline ends came to 10 bases. This CDR3 reads CASSLNTANYGYTF. DNA for the CDR3: TGCGCCAGCAGCCTAAACACAGCTAACTATGGCTACACCTTC.

The chain employs TRBV12-3 or TRBV12-4 and TRBJ2-7; TRBD1 aligns across 8 bases. Germline trimming cut 6 bases from V and 6 bases from J; bases unmatched to any gene: 7. CDR3 length: 13 amino acids. Written as DNA, the CDR3 is TGTGCCAGCAGCGGACAGGGTGGCCTCGAGCAGTACTTC. Translated: CASSGQGGLEQYF.

This clone was counted a single time. V and J are TRBV10-3 and TRBJ2-1; D perhaps matches TRBD2 (7 bases). Trimming left V 10 bases short and J 5 bases short, with 18 bases between. This CDR3 comprises 14 residues. Germline V gene data show CDR1 as ENHRY and CDR2 as SYGVKD. This CDR3 reads CATRRGGVDNEQFF. The CDR3 nucleotides read TGTGCCACCCGGAGGGGGGGGGTAGACAATGAGCAGTTCTTC.

This clone was seen a single time. The chain carries TRBV29-1 and TRBJ1-2; D is perhaps TRBD1 (5 bases). This CDR3 is built from 12 residues. V dropped 0 bases and J dropped 5 bases, with 7 bases sitting between them. Germline-derived CDR1 and CDR2 are SQVTM and ANQGSEA. CDR3: CSVEDSGYGYTF. CDR3 nucleotide sequence: TGCAGCGTTGAAGATTCAGGGTATGGCTACACCTTC. Based on the CDR3 plus reference TRBV29-1 and TRBJ1-2, the full variable domain is SAVISQKPSRDICQRGTSLTIQCQVDSQVTMMFWYRQQPGQSLTLIATANQGSEATYESGFVIDKFPISRPNLTFSTLTVSNMSPEDSSIYLCSVEDSGYGYTFGSGTRLTVV.

V and J are TRBV28 and TRBJ1-6; the match to TRBD1 covers 11 bases. Germline-derived CDR1 and CDR2 are MDHEN and SYDVKM. The V and J ends lost 6 bases and 9 bases, in that order; junction bases with no gene match: 7. The CDR3 is 15 amino acids. CDR3 sequence (DNA): TGTGCCAGCAGCCCCGGACAGGGGGCGGGTTCACCCCTCCACTTT. This codes for CASSPGQGAGSPLHF.

The rearrangement uses TRBV5-1 and TRBJ2-1; 12 nucleotides align to TRBD2. Trimming took 3 bases from V and 7 from J; bases not matched to a gene: 5. This CDR3 has 15 residues. Germline loops: CDR1 SGHRS, CDR2 YFSETQ. As DNA, the CDR3 is TGCGCCAGCAGCTCGACTAGCGGGGGATGGAATGAGCAGTTCTTC. Translating gives CASSSTSGGWNEQFF.

V is TRBV3-1 (or the pseudogene TRBV3-2) and J is TRBJ2-3; a weak D match, TRBD1 (5 bases). The V and J ends lost 4 bases and 4 bases respectively, with 12 bases between them. CDR3 size: 14 residues. Germline V gene lookup returns CDR1 LGHDT and CDR2 YNNKEL (reference sequence). The CDR3 nucleotides are TGTGCCAGCAGCCGGAGCAGGGATGCAGATACGCAGTATTTT. Its translation is CASSRSRDADTQYF.

The CDR3: CASSTQTGSGELFF. The CDR3 DNA is TGTGCCAGTAGTACCCAAACAGGGAGCGGGGAGCTGTTTTTT. V is TRBV19 and J is TRBJ2-2; D might be TRBD1 (6 bases). CDR1 and CDR2 from the germline V gene are LNHDA and SQIVND (reference sequence). This CDR3 has 14 residues. With 4 bases removed from V and 7 bases from J, the gap between germline ends came to 13 bases. The whole variable domain, remainder taken from reference TRBV19 and TRBJ2-2, is DGGITQSPKYLFRKEGQNVTLSCEQNLNHDAMYWYRQDPGQGLRLIYYSQIVNDFQKGDIAEGYSVSREKKESFPLTVTSAQKNPTAFYLCASSTQTGSGELFFGEGSRLTVL.

The chain recombines TRBV18 with TRBJ1-1; 7 nucleotides match TRBD1. CDR1 is KGHSH and CDR2 is LQKENI in the germline V gene. The CDR3 is 13 residues long. Trimming at V came to 4 bases and at J to 7 bases, leaving 6 bases not matched to a gene. CDR3 sequence (DNA): TGTGCCAGCTCACGACAGGGCGCCCTTGAAGCTTTCTTT. Translated, it gives CASSRQGALEAFF.

The genes are TRBV19 and TRBJ1-1; perhaps TRBD1 as D (6 bases). CDR3 size: 13 residues. Germline lookup yields CDR1 LNHDA and CDR2 SQIVND (reference sequence). With 7 bases removed from V and 2 bases from J, the gap between germline ends came to 11 bases. The CDR3 sequence is CASTTGKNTEAFF. DNA of the CDR3: TGTGCCAGTACTACAGGGAAAAACACTGAAGCTTTCTTT.

This rearrangement joins TRBV7-9 to TRBJ2-7; 9 positions agree with TRBD2. With V trimmed by 5 bases and J by 6 bases, 8 bases remained unmatched. The CDR3 is 14 amino acids. Looked up from germline, CDR1 is SEHNR and CDR2 is FQNEAQ (reference sequence). CDR3 region: CASSQGLAIGEQYF. The CDR3 bases are TGTGCCAGCAGCCAGGGACTAGCAATCGGCGAGCAGTACTTC. The complete variable domain, with remaining parts taken from reference TRBV7-9 and TRBJ2-7, reads DTGVSQNPRHKITKRGQNVTFRCDPISEHNRLYWYRQTLGQGPEFLTYFQNEAQLEKSRLLSDRFSAERPKGSFSTLEIQRTEQGDSAMYLCASSQGLAIGEQYFGPGTRLTVT.

The V gene is TRBV7-2, the J gene TRBJ1-2; weak D call: TRBD1 (5 bases). Germline CDR1 SGHTA, CDR2 FQGNSA. The CDR3 has 13 residues. V shed 1 base and J shed 8 bases, with 11 bases lying between them. Here the CDR3 DNA reads TGTGCCAGCAGCTTAGATCGGGGGTTGGGCTACACCTTC. Amino acid sequence: CASSLDRGLGYTF.